The 2 T cell receptor beta chains reported below all come from one sample, sequenced in a study of identical twins. Each CDR3 protein gets one entry after TCRdb re-called the 5' RACE reads with MiXCR. The sample includes 250,000 or so distinct CDR3 sequences, roughly 8.7% of them seen just once. This sample also belongs to another study, concerning yellow fever vaccine responses in identical twins.

The specimen was CD8+ T cells sorted from blood. The receptors were sampled from a woman younger than 35 in good health.

The chain joins TRBV20-1 to TRBJ2-3, with no clear D. The CDR3 consists of 15 residues. V shed 2 bases and J shed 8 bases, with 20 bases lying between them. In germline, CDR1 is DFQATT, CDR2 SNEGSKA (reference sequence). CDR3 nucleotide sequence: TGCAGTGCTAGACCCCCCTACGCGACACTAAGTACGCAGTATTTT. It yields the protein CSARPPYATLSTQYF.

The chain couples TRBV20-1 to TRBJ2-1; the D is unclear. The germline V gene has CDR1 DFQATT and CDR2 SNEGSKA (reference sequence). The germline V and J ends were trimmed by 0 bases and 4 bases, with 10 bases remaining between them. The CDR3 is 14 residues long. CDR3 loop: CSARDRGLYNEQFF. The CDR3 DNA reads TGCAGTGCTAGAGATCGAGGTCTTTACAATGAGCAGTTCTTC.